One and the same sample provided the 22 T cell receptor beta chains below, sequenced in a study of PD-1 blockade in mismatch repair-deficient tumors. Generated by immunoSEQ multiplex PCR, the TCRdb table keeps only in-frame clones and is missing some. The repertoire holds 70,000 to 90,000 clones, with approximately 81% as singletons. Sequencing used peripheral blood, obtained 44 weeks after starting pembrolizumab. These receptors came from an adult with mismatch repair-deficient cancer.

V and J are TRBV9 and TRBJ2-7; perhaps TRBD2 as D (6 bases). CDR3 length equals 15 residues. Per the germline V gene, CDR1 is SGDLS and CDR2 is YYNGEE. Between the trimmed V and J ends, which lost 3 bases and 3 bases, there was a span of 16 bases. As DNA, the CDR3 is TGTGCCAGCAGCGAATATTCCGGGACTGACTACGAGCAGTACTTC. It specifies CASSEYSGTDYEQYF.

The chain carries TRBV4-1 and TRBJ2-1; perhaps TRBD2 as D (6 bases). Germline CDR1 is MGHRA and CDR2 is YSYEKL. Trimming left V 1 base short and J 2 bases short, with 18 bases between. CDR3 size: 18 residues. The CDR3 DNA sequence: TGCGCCAGCAGCCAAGTCGGACGGGAGCGGATGGCCTACAATGAGCAGTTCTTC. Translation: CASSQVGRERMAYNEQFF.

The chain is built from TRBV7-2 and TRBJ2-7; TRBD2 might be the D (5 bases). With 5 bases removed from V and 5 bases from J, the gap between germline ends came to 13 bases. Germline CDR1 is SGHTA and CDR2 is FQGNSA. The CDR3 runs to 13 residues. The CDR3 bases are TGTGCCAGCAGCGGGAGCCCTTTTGACGAGCAGTACTTC. Protein: CASSGSPFDEQYF.

CDR3 amino acids: CASSYRAGGPGEQFF. The CDR3 region has the DNA TGTGCCAGCAGTTACCGAGCGGGAGGGCCAGGTGAGCAGTTCTTC. The chain carries TRBV6-5 and TRBJ2-1, with 10 bases aligning to TRBD2. V was pared by 2 bases and J by 9 bases, with 7 bases of the junction left unmatched. The CDR3 extends over 15 amino acids. The germline CDR1 and CDR2 sequences are MNHEY and SVGAGI.

V usage is TRBV5-5 and J usage is TRBJ1-1, with 9 positions matching TRBD1. J gave up 4 bases and V 4 bases, and 8 bases lay outside the gene matches. From germline, CDR1 is SGHKS and CDR2 YYEKEE (reference sequence). The CDR3 spans 15 residues. In nucleotides, the CDR3 is TGTGCCAGCAGCCTTACAGGGGGCACGGTCACTGAAGCTTTCTTT. It encodes CASSLTGGTVTEAFF.

The V gene is TRBV29-1, the J gene TRBJ2-1, with D perhaps TRBD2 (5 bases). Per the germline V gene, CDR1 is SQVTM and CDR2 is ANQGSEA. The V end was cut by 4 bases, the J end by 8 bases, with 12 bases between. The CDR3 loop spans 12 amino acids. CDR3 in amino acids: CSVVILAYEQFF. The CDR3 bases are TGCAGCGTTGTGATCCTAGCTTATGAGCAGTTCTTC.

This chain uses TRBV27 with TRBJ2-1, with TRBD1 matching 7 bases. The CDR3 contains 14 residues. Losses at the gene ends were 3 bases for V and 6 bases for J; bases not matched to a gene: 5. Germline CDR1 MNHEY, CDR2 SMNVEV (reference sequence). The CDR3 DNA reads TGTGCCAGCAGTTTGACAGGGTTCGGCAATGAGCAGTTCTTC. Amino acids: CASSLTGFGNEQFF.

The J gene is TRBJ2-1, the V gene TRBV11-3; 8 bases map to TRBD2. J was trimmed by 8 bases and V by 1 base; bases with no gene match: 7. The germline gives CDR1 SGHNT, CDR2 YENEEA. The CDR3 extends over 15 amino acids. The CDR3 region has the DNA TGTGCCAGCAGCTTAGTTAGCGGGGAACTCCATGAGCAGTTCTTC. Translated, it gives CASSLVSGELHEQFF.

The chain is built from TRBV19 and TRBJ1-2; D may be TRBD1 (5 bases). Germline-derived CDR1 and CDR2 are LNHDA and SQIVND (reference sequence). This CDR3 contains 14 residues. V gave up 4 bases and J gave up 4 bases, with 13 bases separating them. CDR3 sequence (DNA): TGTGCCAGTAGTACCCTGACAGTAGTCTATGGCTACACCTTC. It translates to CASSTLTVVYGYTF.

The J gene is TRBJ1-2, the V gene TRBV9; perhaps TRBD1 as D (5 bases). Germline V CDR1 and CDR2: SGDLS, YYNGEE. Trimming removed 4 bases from V and 3 bases from J, with 16 bases in between. The CDR3 covers 15 residues. The CDR3 DNA is TGTGCCAGCAGCACCCGGGACGGCCAGTACTATGGCTACACCTTC. Amino acid sequence: CASSTRDGQYYGYTF.

This chain joins TRBV7-9 and TRBJ2-1, with 9 positions matching TRBD2. The CDR3 loop spans 15 amino acids. Germline CDR1 is SEHNR and CDR2 is FQNEAQ (reference sequence). V lost 3 bases to trimming and J lost 7 bases; unmatched junction nucleotides: 7. The CDR3 DNA reads as TGTGCCAGCAGCTTTATTCTAGCGGGAATGAATGAGCAGTTCTTC. Its protein product is CASSFILAGMNEQFF.

The CDR3 protein is CASSYSSGGAMGEQFF. CDR3 coding DNA: TGTGCCAGCAGTTACTCCTCAGGGGGCGCAATGGGTGAGCAGTTCTTC. The rearrangement links TRBV6-5 to TRBJ2-1; the match to TRBD1 covers 8 bases. The CDR3 loop spans 16 amino acids. Per the germline V gene, CDR1 is MNHEY and CDR2 is SVGAGI. J lost 9 bases, V lost 0 bases, and 10 bases had no gene match.

The CDR3 loop is CASSDTGVGVSEQYF. CDR3 bases: TGTGCCAGCAGTGATACCGGGGTCGGGGTTTCCGAGCAGTACTTC. The rearrangement joins TRBV28 to TRBJ2-7; tentative D call: TRBD2 (5 bases). The CDR3 spans 15 residues. Per the germline V gene, CDR1 is MDHEN and CDR2 is SYDVKM. The V end lost 5 bases, the J end lost 6 bases, and 20 bases lay between the germline ends.

The CDR3 nucleotides are TGTGCCAGCAGCTTAGGCCTCGGGGAGGGAGAGACCCAGTACTTC. It translates to CASSLGLGEGETQYF. The chain uses TRBV7-9 and TRBJ2-5, with 7 bases identical to TRBD2. The CDR3 contains 15 residues. Germline V CDR1 and CDR2: SEHNR, FQNEAQ (reference sequence). V shed 1 base, J shed 4 bases, and the junction held 6 bases outside the gene matches.

The chain uses TRBV9 and TRBJ2-1, with 8 bases that match TRBD1. CDR3 size: 17 residues. Germline lookup yields CDR1 SGDLS and CDR2 YYNGEE. V gave up 2 bases and J gave up 6 bases; unmatched junction bases: 13. CDR3 sequence reads: CASSVLFRTGNGNEQFF. In nucleotides, the CDR3 is TGTGCCAGCAGCGTCCTATTCCGGACAGGGAACGGCAATGAGCAGTTCTTC.

V gene TRBV20-1 combines with J gene TRBJ2-5; the D gene is possibly TRBD2 (5 bases). The germline V gene encodes CDR1 DFQATT and CDR2 SNEGSKA (reference sequence). The V end was cut by 6 bases, the J end by 7 bases, with 12 bases between. The CDR3 loop spans 11 amino acids. The CDR3: CSAPRAGTQYF. The CDR3 DNA reads as TGCAGTGCGCCCCGCGCGGGGACCCAGTACTTC.

The gene calls are TRBV9 and TRBJ2-2, with D unresolved. This CDR3 has 12 residues. From germline, CDR1 is SGDLS and CDR2 YYNGEE. V was cut by 2 bases and J by 3 bases, with 2 bases left in between. This CDR3 reads CASSVDTGELFF. CDR3 DNA sequence: TGTGCCAGCAGCGTGGACACCGGGGAGCTGTTTTTT.

Remarks on this clone: The junction departs from germline at one end; a sequencing error may be responsible. J is TRBJ1-1 and V is TRBV5-6, with TRBD1 matching 10 bases. CDR3 length equals 15 residues. Germline-derived CDR1 and CDR2 are SGHDT and YYEEEE. The CDR3 nucleotides are TGTGCCAGCAGTTTGGACAGGGGGGTGGAGACTGAAGCTTTCTTT. This gives the protein CASSLDRGVETEAFF.

This clone showed up just once. The V call is TRBV19, the J call TRBJ1-1; tentatively, D is TRBD1 (6 bases). The length of the CDR3 is 13 residues. Trimming shortened V by 3 bases and J by 1 base, and 6 bases separated the two germline ends. Germline CDR1 LNHDA, CDR2 SQIVND (reference sequence). This CDR3 reads CASSMGQNTEAFF. The DNA for the CDR3 is TGTGCCAGTAGTATGGGACAGAACACTGAAGCTTTCTTT.

This clone was found many times. The chain carries TRBV7-6 and TRBJ2-1; TRBD2 aligns across 11 bases. CDR1 SGHVS and CDR2 FNYEAQ come from the germline V gene. V was pared by 5 bases and J by 6 bases, with 9 bases of the junction left unmatched. The CDR3 loop spans 16 amino acids. DNA for the CDR3: TGTGCCAGCAGCGCTCCCCTCGGGACTAGCGGCAATGAGCAGTTCTTC. This encodes CASSAPLGTSGNEQFF.

The chain is built from TRBV21-1 and TRBJ2-4; TRBD1, the table's D call, was not compared with the DNA. TRBV21-1 is reported as a pseudogene. The CDR3 is 16 residues long. The CDR3 is CASSKCVRQVENIQYF. The CDR3 bases are TGTGCCAGCAGCAAATGTGTCCGTCAGGTCGAAAACATTCAGTACTTC.

In regard to this clone: A junction end diverges from the germline sequence, so it may reflect a read error. The chain uses TRBV7-7 and TRBJ2-2, with D tentatively TRBD2 (5 bases). CDR1 and CDR2 (germline): SSHAT, FNYEAQ (reference sequence). The CDR3 runs to 15 residues. CDR3 sequence (DNA): TGTGCTAGCAGCCCAGGACTTCTGGGAACCGGGGAGCTGTTTTTT. The encoded protein is CASSPGLLGTGELFF.